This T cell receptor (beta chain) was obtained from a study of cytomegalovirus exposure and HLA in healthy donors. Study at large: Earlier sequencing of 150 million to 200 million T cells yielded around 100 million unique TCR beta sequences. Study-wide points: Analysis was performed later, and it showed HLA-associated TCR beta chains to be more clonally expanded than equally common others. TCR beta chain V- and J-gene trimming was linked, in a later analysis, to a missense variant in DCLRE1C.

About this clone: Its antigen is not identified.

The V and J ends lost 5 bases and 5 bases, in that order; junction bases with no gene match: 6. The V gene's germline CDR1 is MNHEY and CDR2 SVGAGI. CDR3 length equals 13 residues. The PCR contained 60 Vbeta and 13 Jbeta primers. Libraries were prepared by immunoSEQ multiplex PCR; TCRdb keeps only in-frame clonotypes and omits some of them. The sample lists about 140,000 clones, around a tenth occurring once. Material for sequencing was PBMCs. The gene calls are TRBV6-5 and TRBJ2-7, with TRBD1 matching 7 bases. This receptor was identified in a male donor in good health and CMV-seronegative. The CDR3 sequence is CASSRKGGHEQYF. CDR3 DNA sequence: TGTGCCAGCAGTAGGAAAGGGGGCCACGAGCAGTACTTC.